This T cell receptor beta chain was observed in a study of identical twins. This clonotype was observed a few times. Its antigen is as yet unknown. Germline V gene lookup returns CDR1 ENHRY and CDR2 SYGVKD. V gave up 4 bases and J gave up 3 bases, with 7 bases separating them. CDR3 length equals 13 residues. Donors were all healthy Caucasians. Notes on the study in general: The study found weaker excess twin sharing in beta out-of-frame sequences. The abundant beta clonotypes from cord blood had fewer insertions, and memory repertoires had none of this. Recombination models fit unrelated individuals' TCR alpha sharing but underestimated twins'.

TCRdb processed the 5' RACE reads anew with MiXCR; each CDR3 protein has one entry. The sample yields 410,000 or so distinct CDR3 sequences, roughly 20% seen once. Material for sequencing was naive T cells sorted from blood. The V call is TRBV10-3, the J call TRBJ1-5; D is uncertain. The sequence was obtained from a man aged 45-65 years in good health. CDR3 in DNA: TGTGCCATCAGTGGGCAGGCCAATCAGCCCCAGCATTTT. Translation gives CAISGQANQPQHF.